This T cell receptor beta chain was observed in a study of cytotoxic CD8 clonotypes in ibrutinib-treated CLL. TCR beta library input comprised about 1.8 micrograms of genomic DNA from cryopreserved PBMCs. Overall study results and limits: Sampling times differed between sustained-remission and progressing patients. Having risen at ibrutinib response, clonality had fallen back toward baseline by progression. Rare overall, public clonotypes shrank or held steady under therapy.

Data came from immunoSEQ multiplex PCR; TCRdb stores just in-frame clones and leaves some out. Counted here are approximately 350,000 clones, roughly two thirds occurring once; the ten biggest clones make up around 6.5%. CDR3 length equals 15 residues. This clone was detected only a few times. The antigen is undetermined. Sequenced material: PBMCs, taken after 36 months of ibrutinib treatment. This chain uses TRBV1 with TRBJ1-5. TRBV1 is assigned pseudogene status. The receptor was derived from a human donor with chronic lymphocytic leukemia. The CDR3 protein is CTSSQRKRDNQPQHF. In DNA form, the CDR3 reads TGCACCAGCAGCCAAAGAAAAAGGGACAATCAGCCCCAGCATTTT.